This T cell receptor beta chain was found in a study of yellow fever vaccine responses in identical twins. The V end was cut by 5 bases, the J end by 0 bases, with 13 bases between. CDR3 length: 15 residues. TCRdb re-called the RT-PCR reads with MiXCR, one entry per CDR3 protein. Of a few thousand distinct CDR3 sequences detected, more than 65% appear once; the ten largest clones hold 2.5% to 3.5%. The sequence was collected from a woman aged 18-29 years who received the yellow fever vaccine. The sequenced sample was T cells from blood (PBMCs), unsorted or a sorted subset (not recorded which), obtained before or after yellow fever vaccination (not recorded which). The rearrangement joins TRBV12-3 or TRBV12-4 to TRBJ2-5; unclear D gene. DNA of the CDR3: TGTGCCAGCAGTCCAAGCCGAAGGTACCAAGAGACCCAGTACTTC. Its translation: CASSPSRRYQETQYF.